This passage covers 22 T cell receptor beta chains from one sample sequenced in a study of radiation and T cells in renal cell carcinoma. Time point in this sample: blood 2 weeks post-SBRT. Indicated treatment: 15 Gy SBRT to primary tumor, nephrectomy 4 weeks later. The data were produced by immunoSEQ multiplex PCR, yet TCRdb's version contains in-frame clones alone and is incomplete. This table holds more than 95,000 clones, 81% found once. The sequences come from blood, collected from a patient whose treatment included radiotherapy and nephrectomy. Receptors originate from a man aged 45 to 65 with renal cell carcinoma.

This clone was observed once. The rearrangement joins TRBV19 to TRBJ2-7; a weak D match, TRBD2 (5 bases). CDR1 and CDR2 from the germline V gene are LNHDA and SQIVND (reference sequence). The length of the CDR3 is 12 residues. Trimming cost V 5 bases and J 5 bases, with 10 bases left between them. This CDR3 reads CASSRAGDEQYF. CDR3 in DNA: TGTGCCAGTAGTCGCGCCGGGGACGAGCAGTACTTC. The full variable domain, with the rest looked up from reference TRBV19 and TRBJ2-7, is DGGITQSPKYLFRKEGQNVTLSCEQNLNHDAMYWYRQDPGQGLRLIYYSQIVNDFQKGDIAEGYSVSREKKESFPLTVTSAQKNPTAFYLCASSRAGDEQYFGPGTRLTVT.

This rearrangement joins TRBV7-6 to TRBJ2-5; 7 bases line up with TRBD1. Germline CDR1 and CDR2: SGHVS and FNYEAQ. V lost 1 base, J lost 4 bases, and 12 bases stayed unmatched. The CDR3 spans 17 residues. Here the CDR3 DNA reads TGTGCCAGCAGCTTAGGGGGAAAGACAGGGATCGGAGAGACCCAGTACTTC. Translated: CASSLGGKTGIGETQYF.

The chain couples TRBV7-3 to TRBJ1-1, with 8 bases lining up with TRBD1. Germline V gene sequence: CDR1 SGHTA, CDR2 FQGTGA. Trimming cost V 4 bases and J 5 bases; bases outside gene matches: 6. The CDR3 has 14 residues. The CDR3 nucleotides are TGTGCCAGCAGCTCGCAGGGGGCTCGGACTGAAGCTTTCTTT. Translation gives CASSSQGARTEAFF.

This chain joins TRBV6-1 and TRBJ2-7; 11 positions match TRBD2. Germline V gene sequence: CDR1 MNHNS, CDR2 SASEGT. The CDR3 contains 15 residues. Trimming removed 2 bases from V and 4 bases from J; junction bases left unmatched: 4. This chain's CDR3 is CASSELAGGSYEQYF. The CDR3 bases are TGTGCCAGCAGTGAACTAGCGGGGGGCTCATACGAGCAGTACTTC.

A word on this clone: Other DNA sequences in this sample translate to the same CDR3. V and J are TRBV5-4 and TRBJ1-6; no clear D gene. Germline V CDR1 and CDR2: SGHNT, YYREEE (reference sequence). The V gene lost 0 bases and the J gene lost 0 bases, with 7 bases spanning the gap. The CDR3 contains 16 residues. The DNA of the CDR3 is TGTGCCAGCAGCTTGGATAGGAGCTCCTATAATTCACCCCTCCACTTT. It yields the protein CASSLDRSSYNSPLHF.

The genes are TRBV9 and TRBJ2-4; 10 bases are a match to TRBD2. The CDR3 length is 15 residues. The junction had 6 bases not matched to a gene; V was cut back by 4 bases and J by 5 bases. The germline V gene has CDR1 SGDLS and CDR2 YYNGEE. This chain's CDR3 is CASSQQTSGENIQYF. Here the CDR3 DNA reads TGTGCCAGCAGCCAACAAACTAGCGGGGAAAACATTCAGTACTTC.

The gene calls are TRBV5-1 and TRBJ2-7, with D unclear. V lost 4 bases and J 2 bases, leaving 22 bases between the germline ends. Germline V gene data show CDR1 as SGHRS and CDR2 as YFSETQ. CDR3 length: 17 residues. The CDR3 nucleotides are TGCGCCAGCAGCCCCCTGTTAGGCCTCCCTGATCCCTACGAGCAGTACTTC. Translated: CASSPLLGLPDPYEQYF. The variable domain in full, with the rest retrieved from reference TRBV5-1 and TRBJ2-7, is KAGVTQTPRYLIKTRGQQVTLSCSPISGHRSVSWYQQTPGQGLQFLFEYFSETQRNKGNFPGRFSGRQFSNSRSEMNVSTLELGDSALYLCASSPLLGLPDPYEQYFGPGTRLTVT.

The chain has TRBV7-6 and TRBJ2-3; 9 bases agree with TRBD2. The germline V gene encodes CDR1 SGHVS and CDR2 FNYEAQ. V lost 1 base to trimming and J lost 2 bases; unmatched junction nucleotides: 4. There are 16 residues in the CDR3. The CDR3 bases are TGTGCCAGCAGCTTAGGACTAGCGGCACCCACAGATACGCAGTATTTT. Its protein product is CASSLGLAAPTDTQYF.

The V and J genes are TRBV4-3 and TRBJ2-3, with 10 bases aligning to TRBD2. CDR1 LGHNA and CDR2 YSLEER come from the germline V gene. The CDR3 is 15 amino acids. The ends lost 4 bases at V and 4 bases at J; junction bases unmatched: 5. Written as DNA, the CDR3 is TGCGCCAGCAGCCCTCTAGCGGGGGCCCCAGATACGCAGTATTTT. This gives the protein CASSPLAGAPDTQYF.

The chain uses TRBV2 and TRBJ2-2, with 7 positions matching TRBD2. This CDR3 is 17 amino acids long. The J segment lost 1 base and the V segment lost 3 bases, leaving 8 bases of the junction unmatched. Germline V gives CDR1 SNHLY, CDR2 FYNNEI. The CDR3: CASSESVASGNTGELFF. The CDR3 bases are TGTGCCAGCAGTGAGTCTGTGGCTAGCGGGAACACCGGGGAGCTGTTTTTT.

A remark on this clone: Since the CDR3 does not end with the conserved phenylalanine or tryptophan, this likely comes from a read error. The DNA is omitted, as the CDR3 cannot be located on it reliably, and the CDR3 follows TCRdb's listing. The genes are TRBV27 and TRBJ2-3; the tabulated D call, TRBD1, remains unverified against the DNA. The CDR3 sequence runs 10 residues, both termini included. Germline CDR1 MNHEY, CDR2 SMNVEV (reference sequence). CDR3 loop: CASSLDNRNL.

The chain joins TRBV6-5 to TRBJ2-5, with D perhaps assigned TRBD1 or TRBD2 (5 bases each). V shed 5 bases and J shed 0 bases, with 13 bases lying between them. The germline gives CDR1 MNHEY, CDR2 SVGAGI. This CDR3 comprises 15 residues. The CDR3 DNA is TGTGCCAGCAGTGGGGGACCTACGTACCAAGAGACCCAGTACTTC. This gives the protein CASSGGPTYQETQYF.

The J gene is TRBJ1-4, the V gene TRBV4-1, with D maybe TRBD1 (5 bases). The length of the CDR3 is 15 residues. From germline, CDR1 is MGHRA and CDR2 YSYEKL. Trimming stripped 8 bases from V and 0 bases from J, with 13 bases between. The CDR3, as DNA: TGCGCCAGCTCCCGGGGGGATGCAACTAATGAAAAACTGTTTTTT. Residues: CASSRGDATNEKLFF.

The chain links TRBV2 to TRBJ2-5, with 8 bases fitting TRBD1. The V gene end was trimmed by 8 bases and the J gene end by 5 bases; junction bases not matched to a gene: 10. The CDR3 covers 14 residues. Germline V gene data show CDR1 as SNHLY and CDR2 as FYNNEI. CDR3: CASGMTGVPETQYF. CDR3 bases: TGTGCCAGCGGGATGACAGGGGTACCGGAGACCCAGTACTTC.

This clone turned up a few times. The chain has TRBV28 and TRBJ2-1; 7 bases are shared with TRBD1. The V gene end was trimmed by 4 bases and the J gene end by 2 bases; junction bases not matched to a gene: 5. The CDR3 extends over 15 amino acids. CDR1 is MDHEN and CDR2 is SYDVKM in the germline V gene. The CDR3 loop is CASSSTGEPYNEQFF. CDR3 nucleotide sequence: TGTGCCAGCAGTTCTACAGGGGAGCCCTACAATGAGCAGTTCTTC.

This chain links TRBV28 with TRBJ2-7; D is possibly TRBD2 (6 bases). Germline V gene data show CDR1 as MDHEN and CDR2 as SYDVKM. This CDR3 has 14 residues. The V and J ends lost 5 bases and 2 bases respectively, with 13 bases between them. In DNA, the CDR3 is TGTGCCAGCAGTGCAGGGACTCTGACCTACGAGCAGTACTTC. This codes for CASSAGTLTYEQYF.

V gene TRBV11-2 combines with J gene TRBJ1-2, with 8 nucleotides matching TRBD1. The CDR3 spans 15 residues. The V gene end was trimmed by 2 bases and the J gene end by 7 bases; junction bases not matched to a gene: 9. Looked up from germline, CDR1 is SGHAT and CDR2 is FQNNGV. CDR3 sequence reads: CASSLNRRGHGGYTF. The CDR3 DNA is TGTGCCAGCAGCTTAAACCGCAGGGGGCATGGTGGCTACACCTTC.

This clone was detected only a few times. V is TRBV6-1 and J is TRBJ1-5, with 10 bases identical to TRBD1. V lost 4 bases and J lost 2; bases outside the gene matches: 8. From germline, CDR1 is MNHNS and CDR2 SASEGT. The CDR3 is 17 residues long. This CDR3 is CASSARQGASGNQPQHF. As DNA, the CDR3 is TGTGCCAGCAGTGCGAGACAGGGGGCGAGTGGCAATCAGCCCCAGCATTTT.

V usage is TRBV2 and J usage is TRBJ2-1; D possibly corresponds to TRBD1 (5 bases). Trimming pared 5 bases from V and 7 bases from J, leaving 12 bases between. Per the germline V gene, CDR1 is SNHLY and CDR2 is FYNNEI. This CDR3 region has 13 residues. In DNA form, the CDR3 reads TGTGCCAGCAGTAACTGGGGCGGAAATGAGCAGTTCTTC. Its translation is CASSNWGGNEQFF. The variable domain in full, with the rest retrieved from reference TRBV2 and TRBJ2-1, is EPEVTQTPSHQVTQMGQEVILRCVPISNHLYFYWYRQILGQKVEFLVSFYNNEISEKSEIFDDQFSVERPDGSNFTLKIRSTKLEDSAMYFCASSNWGGNEQFFGPGTRLTVL.

The table lists this clone with a count of one. The chain links TRBV18 to TRBJ2-7; D ambiguous. From germline, CDR1 is KGHSH and CDR2 LQKENI. CDR3 length: 13 residues. The V end was cut by 3 bases, the J end by 2 bases, with 8 bases between. In nucleotides, the CDR3 is TGTGCCAGCTCACCCGGAAACCCCTACGAGCAGTACTTC. It encodes CASSPGNPYEQYF.

The V call is TRBV10-1, the J call TRBJ2-2; D not resolved. Trimming stripped 3 bases from V and 2 bases from J, with 7 bases between. Per germline, CDR1 WNHNN and CDR2 SYGVQD (reference sequence). CDR3 size: 14 residues. CDR3 protein: CASSDSQNTGELFF. CDR3 coding DNA: TGCGCCAGCAGTGATTCCCAAAACACCGGGGAGCTGTTTTTT.

The chain carries TRBV6-6 and TRBJ2-5; weak D call: TRBD2 (7 bases). Trimming left V 10 bases short and J 4 bases short, with 19 bases between. The length of the CDR3 is 14 residues. CDR1 and CDR2 (germline): MNHNY, SVGAGI (reference sequence). Here the CDR3 DNA reads TGTGCCACGCAAAGGGGTGCGGGGGCAGAGACCCAGTACTTC. Residues: CATQRGAGAETQYF.